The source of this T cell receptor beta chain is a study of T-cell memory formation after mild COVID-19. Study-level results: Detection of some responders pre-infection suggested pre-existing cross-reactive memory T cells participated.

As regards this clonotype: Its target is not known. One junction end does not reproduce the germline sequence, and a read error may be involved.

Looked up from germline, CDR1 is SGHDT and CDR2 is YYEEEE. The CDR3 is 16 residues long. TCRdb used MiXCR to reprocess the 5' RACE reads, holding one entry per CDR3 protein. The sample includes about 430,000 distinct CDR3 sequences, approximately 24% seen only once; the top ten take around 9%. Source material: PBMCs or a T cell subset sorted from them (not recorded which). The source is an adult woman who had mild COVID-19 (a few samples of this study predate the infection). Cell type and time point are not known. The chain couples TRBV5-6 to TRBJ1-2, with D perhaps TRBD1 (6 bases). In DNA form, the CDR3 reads TGCGCCAGCAGCTCCCCCGAGGGGGTTACTAACTATGGCTACACCTTC. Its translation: CASSSPEGVTNYGYTF.